The T cell receptor beta chain described here comes from a study of blood T cell repertoires in COVID-19 (dated by TCRdb to about 2020). Study-level background: The collaborator samples originated in the United States, Italy and Spain and spanned the acute and convalescent phases of COVID-19. The prospective study material was composed of cDNA or gDNA derived from T cells, B-cell-depleted T cells, or PBMCs. Subjects who had been exposed to COVID-19, were actively infected with it, or had recovered from it provided the deeply sampled blood TCRbeta repertoires that made up the dataset. The repertoires were released in a freely available public database intended as a resource for research on the immune response to SARS-CoV-2. Samples were obtained from the ongoing ImmuneRACE study (first 160 participants) and from 1,200 or so subjects provided by 6 global collaborators. Sample metadata almost always included a de-identified subject ID, COVID-19 status, age in years and sex. Where HLA class I and class II types were available, the types were taken from metadata supplied by the sample provider, not from assay-based typing. What the authors observed across the whole study: The quantity of clinical and demographic metadata differed by source and by participant and was supplied without curation.

At the junction V is shortened by 5 bases and J by 9 bases, with 13 bases in between. Counted from cysteine to phenylalanine, this CDR3 has 12 amino acids. This entry keeps only the CDR3 DNA: 36 bases, framed from base 1. TCRbeta CDR3 regions were amplified from genomic DNA using the immunoSEQ Assay, a bias-controlled multiplex PCR. The paper's processing steps were these. The number of nucleated cells in each sample was estimated by amplification of reference gene primers within the assay. To quantify the absolute abundance of each unique TCRbeta CDR3 rearrangement, sequence reads were collapsed and filtered. For each sample, productive Simpson clonality was calculated by taking the square root of Simpson's diversity index across productive rearrangements. TCRdb provides this immuneACCESS table in a form limited to in-frame rearrangements. Some clones are lacking; in checked studies, under half of them reflect an unresolved V gene, and why the rest are absent is not known. V and J calls and clone size follow that table, whereas D and trimming were derived from the DNA. This sample is represented by 140,000 or so clones; about 80% of them were singletons. The top ten clones comprise around 8.4% of the sample.

Enrolling through a virtual design, the prospective study's participants ranged in age from roughly 18 to 89 years and lived across roughly 23 United States geographic areas. In the prospective study, cohorts were assigned on the basis of participant-reported clinical history obtained from a screening survey and a study questionnaire. ImmuneRACE Cohort 3 recovered participants were defined by two consecutive negative NP/OP PCR tests, healthcare professional clearance, or symptom resolution. In the prospective study, mobile phlebotomists collected whole blood, serum and a nasopharyngeal or oropharyngeal swab from each participant. Additional blood draws and questionnaires over an approximately two-month period could optionally be provided by prospective study participants. Blood samples from the prospective study were shipped frozen or at room temperature prior to DNA extraction. Concerning this clone: The target of this receptor is not known. There are no base qualities to consult, and no much larger clone falls within one base.

This receptor was taken from a man aged 45-65 years who had recovered from COVID-19. Sequenced sample: PBMCs or T cells enriched from blood (not recorded which). Recombination connected TRBV12-3 or TRBV12-4 to TRBJ2-5; the D gene assignment is ambiguous. Here the CDR3 is given as CASSRSLPPQYF. The sequence in DNA is TGTGCCAGCAGTCGCTCACTCCCCCCCCAGTACTTC.